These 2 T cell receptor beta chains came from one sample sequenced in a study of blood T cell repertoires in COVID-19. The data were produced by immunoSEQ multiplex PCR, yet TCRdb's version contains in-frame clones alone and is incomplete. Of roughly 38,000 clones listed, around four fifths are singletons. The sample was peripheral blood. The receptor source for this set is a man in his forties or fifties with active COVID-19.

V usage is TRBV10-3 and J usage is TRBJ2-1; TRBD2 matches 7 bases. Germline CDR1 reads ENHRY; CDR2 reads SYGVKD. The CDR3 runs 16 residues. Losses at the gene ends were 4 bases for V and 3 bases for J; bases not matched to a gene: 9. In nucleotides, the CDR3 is TGTGCCATCAGTGTTGGGGGGGGACGGAGCTACAATGAGCAGTTCTTC. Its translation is CAISVGGGRSYNEQFF.

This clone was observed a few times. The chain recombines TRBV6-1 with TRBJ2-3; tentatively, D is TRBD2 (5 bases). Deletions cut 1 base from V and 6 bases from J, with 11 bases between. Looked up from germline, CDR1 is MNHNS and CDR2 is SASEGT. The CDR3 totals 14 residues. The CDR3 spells CASSEVLAPDTQYF. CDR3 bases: TGTGCCAGCAGTGAAGTTCTAGCCCCCGATACGCAGTATTTT.